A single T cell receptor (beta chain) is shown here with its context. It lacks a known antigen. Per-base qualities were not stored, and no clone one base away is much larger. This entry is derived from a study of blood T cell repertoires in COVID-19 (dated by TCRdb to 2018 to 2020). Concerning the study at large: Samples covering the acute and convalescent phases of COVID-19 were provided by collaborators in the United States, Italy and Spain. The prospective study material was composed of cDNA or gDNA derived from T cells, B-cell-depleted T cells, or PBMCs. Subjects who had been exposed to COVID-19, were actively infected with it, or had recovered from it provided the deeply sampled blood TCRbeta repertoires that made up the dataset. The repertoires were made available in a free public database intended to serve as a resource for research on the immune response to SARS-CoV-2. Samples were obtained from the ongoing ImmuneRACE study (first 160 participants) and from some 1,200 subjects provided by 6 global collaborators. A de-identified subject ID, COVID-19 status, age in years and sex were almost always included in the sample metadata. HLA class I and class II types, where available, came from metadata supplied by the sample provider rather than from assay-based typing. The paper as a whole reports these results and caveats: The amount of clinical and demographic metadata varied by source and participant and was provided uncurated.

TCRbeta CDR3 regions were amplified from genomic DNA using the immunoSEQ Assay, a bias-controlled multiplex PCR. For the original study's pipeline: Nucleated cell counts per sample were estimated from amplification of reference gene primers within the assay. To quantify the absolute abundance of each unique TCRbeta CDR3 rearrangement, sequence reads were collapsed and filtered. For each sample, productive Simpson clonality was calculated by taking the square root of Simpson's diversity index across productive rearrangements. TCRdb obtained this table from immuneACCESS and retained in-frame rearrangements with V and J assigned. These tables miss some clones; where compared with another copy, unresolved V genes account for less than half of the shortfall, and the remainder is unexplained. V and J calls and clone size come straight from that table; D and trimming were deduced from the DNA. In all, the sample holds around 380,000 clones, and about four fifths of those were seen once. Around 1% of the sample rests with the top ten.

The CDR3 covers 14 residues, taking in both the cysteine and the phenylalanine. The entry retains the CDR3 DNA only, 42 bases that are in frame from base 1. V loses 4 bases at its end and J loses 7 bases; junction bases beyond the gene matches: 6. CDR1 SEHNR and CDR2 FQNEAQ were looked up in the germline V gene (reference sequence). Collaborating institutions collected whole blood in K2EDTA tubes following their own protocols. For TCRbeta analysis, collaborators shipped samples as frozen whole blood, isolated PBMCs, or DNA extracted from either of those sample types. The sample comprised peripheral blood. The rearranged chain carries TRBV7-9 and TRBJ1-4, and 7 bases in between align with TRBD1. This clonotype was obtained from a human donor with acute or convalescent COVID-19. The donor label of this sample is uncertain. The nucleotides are TGTGCCAGCAGCTCGCGACAGGGTTCTGAAAAACTGTTTTTT. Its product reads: CASSSRQGSEKLFF.